A single sample gave rise to the 6 T cell receptor beta chains below, sequenced in a study of blood T cell repertoires in COVID-19. Data came from immunoSEQ multiplex PCR; TCRdb stores just in-frame clones and leaves some out. The sample holds about 34,000 clones; roughly 80% are singletons and the top ten take 31%. The specimen sequenced was peripheral blood. All receptors derive from an older man with acute or convalescent COVID-19.

The chain employs TRBV24-1 and TRBJ2-1; 8 bases fit TRBD1. Germline V CDR1 and CDR2: KGHDR, SFDVKD. V lost 1 base to trimming and J lost 4 bases; unmatched junction nucleotides: 8. The CDR3 is 17 amino acids. CDR3 protein: CATSDFRQGALYNEQFF. Written as DNA, the CDR3 is TGTGCCACCAGTGATTTCCGTCAGGGGGCTCTGTACAATGAGCAGTTCTTC.

For the CDR3, the DNA is TGTGCCTGGAGGGACAGTGGTAATGAAAAACTGTTTTTT. It yields the protein CAWRDSGNEKLFF. The chain combines TRBV30 with TRBJ1-4; a possible D gene is TRBD1 (6 bases). The germline gives CDR1 GTSNPN, CDR2 SVGIG (reference sequence). Deletions cut 3 bases from V and 4 bases from J, with 9 bases between. CDR3 size: 13 residues.

V is TRBV10-3 and J is TRBJ2-7, with a weak D call TRBD1 (6 bases). V shed 2 bases and J shed 0 bases, with 11 bases lying between them. The germline V gene has CDR1 ENHRY and CDR2 SYGVKD. CDR3 length equals 15 residues. The CDR3 nucleotides are TGTGCCATCAGTGAGGGCCAGGGGCACTCCTACGAGCAGTACTTC. Encoded protein: CAISEGQGHSYEQYF.

The rearrangement uses TRBV18 and TRBJ1-1, with TRBD1 identical over 9 bases. Germline V gene lookup returns CDR1 KGHSH and CDR2 LQKENI. The CDR3 is made up of 14 amino acids. V lost 3 bases, J lost 4 bases, and 3 bases stayed unmatched. CDR3 sequence (DNA): TGTGCCAGCTCACCCACAGGGGGCCGCACTGAAGCTTTCTTT. This codes for CASSPTGGRTEAFF.

The J gene is TRBJ1-1, the V gene TRBV3-1 (or the pseudogene TRBV3-2), with a weak D call TRBD1 (6 bases). Trimming left V 4 bases short and J 5 bases short, with 8 bases between. Germline-derived CDR1 and CDR2 are LGHDT and YNNKEL (reference sequence). This CDR3 region has 12 residues. The CDR3 reads CASSLRGTEAFF. CDR3 sequence (DNA): TGTGCCAGCAGCCTCAGGGGTACTGAAGCTTTCTTT.

The chain employs TRBV19 and TRBJ2-1, with TRBD1 identical over 8 bases. V lost 1 base and J lost 6; bases outside the gene matches: 8. Germline loops: CDR1 LNHDA, CDR2 SQIVND (reference sequence). This CDR3 spans 16 amino acids. Here the CDR3 DNA reads TGTGCCAGTAGTATAGTTCCCAGGGGGCCCAGCAATGAGCAGTTCTTC. It translates to CASSIVPRGPSNEQFF.